One and the same sample provided the 15 T cell receptor beta chains below, sequenced in a study of naive and memory T cell subsets. A UMI-containing oligonucleotide was joined by 3' ligation to the TCR cDNA template. Ligated cDNA underwent four rounds of PCR with nested alpha and beta constant region primers and SP2. TCRdb fed the 5' RACE reads into MiXCR, producing one record per CDR3 protein. The repertoire holds more than 55,000 distinct CDR3 sequences, with 7.6% as singletons. The source is a female donor in good health.

The chain has TRBV5-1 and TRBJ2-1, with 7 bases lining up with TRBD1. The V and J ends lost 3 bases and 5 bases, in that order; junction bases with no gene match: 8. CDR1 is SGHRS and CDR2 is YFSETQ in the germline V gene. The CDR3 has 15 residues. For the CDR3, the DNA is TGCGCCAGCAGCTCCCGTAGGGGGCCAGACAATGAGCAGTTCTTC. Protein: CASSSRRGPDNEQFF.

This CDR3 reads CASSHLQGHQETQYF. The CDR3 nucleotides read TGTGCCAGCAGTCACCTTCAGGGGCACCAAGAGACCCAGTACTTC. The chain combines TRBV28 with TRBJ2-5, with a possible D match to TRBD1 (6 bases). This CDR3 region has 15 residues. CDR1 and CDR2 (germline): MDHEN, SYDVKM. The V end was cut by 5 bases, the J end by 0 bases, with 13 bases between.

Ten or more counts support this clonotype. This chain uses TRBV11-2 with TRBJ1-3; D not certain. Between the trimmed V and J ends, which lost 3 bases and 0 bases, there was a span of 24 bases. Germline V gives CDR1 SGHAT, CDR2 FQNNGV. This CDR3 is built from 20 residues. CDR3 DNA sequence: TGTGCCAGCAGCTTGAGTTCCGATTCGTGGCGGACCCGCTCTGGAAACACCATATATTTT. Its protein is CASSLSSDSWRTRSGNTIYF.

The chain recombines TRBV4-1 with TRBJ2-3; D is uncertain. Germline V gene sequence: CDR1 MGHRA, CDR2 YSYEKL. Between the trimmed V and J ends, which lost 3 bases and 4 bases, there was a span of 23 bases. The CDR3 is 18 amino acids. CDR3 DNA: TGCGCCAGCAGCCACCCCCTTTCGATCCCATCACGGCCAGATACGCAGTATTTT. It encodes CASSHPLSIPSRPDTQYF.

A few counts support this clonotype. The V call is TRBV27, the J call TRBJ2-7; D remains ambiguous. CDR3 length equals 15 residues. Germline values: CDR1 MNHEY, CDR2 SMNVEV (reference sequence). V was trimmed by 2 bases and J by 7 bases, leaving 18 bases between them. Written as DNA, the CDR3 is TGTGCCAGCAGTTTAACCCTATCTCCGTCGCGGGAGCAGTACTTC. This translates into CASSLTLSPSREQYF.

In this sample, this clonotype turned up many times. The rearrangement links TRBV7-2 to TRBJ2-2, with TRBD1 matching 7 bases. From germline, CDR1 is SGHTA and CDR2 FQGNSA. The V gene end was trimmed by 5 bases and the J gene end by 3 bases; junction bases not matched to a gene: 6. This CDR3 has 15 amino acids. The CDR3 sequence is CASSPGQVHTGELFF. CDR3 nucleotides: TGTGCCAGCAGCCCCGGACAGGTCCACACCGGGGAGCTGTTTTTT.

This clonotype was seen only a few times. This chain connects TRBV30 to TRBJ2-7, with 10 bases lining up with TRBD2. Germline V lookup: CDR1 GTSNPN, CDR2 SVGIG (reference sequence). The trim removed 4 bases at V and 2 bases at J, leaving 5 bases unmatched. This CDR3 region has 14 residues. Here the CDR3 reads CAWNQAGGTYEQYF. The CDR3 coding sequence is TGTGCCTGGAATCAAGCGGGGGGGACCTACGAGCAGTACTTC.

This clonotype is labeled as medium-sized (0.01 to 0.1%). The chain carries TRBV5-1 and TRBJ1-1; D may be TRBD1 (6 bases). This CDR3 has 15 amino acids. Germline lookup yields CDR1 SGHRS and CDR2 YFSETQ. Between the trimmed V and J ends, which lost 3 bases and 1 base, there was a span of 13 bases. CDR3 nucleotide sequence: TGCGCCAGCAGCTCCGATGGACAGCCGAACACTGAAGCTTTCTTT. Translated: CASSSDGQPNTEAFF.

The rearrangement links TRBV6-6 to TRBJ2-7; tentatively, D is TRBD2 (7 bases). The germline CDR1 and CDR2 sequences are MNHNY and SVGAGI (reference sequence). Trimming left V 8 bases short and J 2 bases short, with 28 bases between. This CDR3 region has 18 residues. The CDR3 coding sequence is TGTGCCAGCTCACAAGGGGGGAGCGGGGAAGTAAGGGCCTACGAGCAGTACTTC. This codes for CASSQGGSGEVRAYEQYF.

This clonotype came up many times. The V gene is TRBV20-1, the J gene TRBJ1-1, with D possibly matching TRBD1 (5 bases). The germline V gene has CDR1 DFQATT and CDR2 SNEGSKA (reference sequence). The ends were cut back, 0 bases at V and 9 bases at J, with 17 bases in the middle. The CDR3 totals 14 residues. The CDR3 nucleotides are TGCAGTGCTAGAGATGACAGAACCGGGGCCCAAGCTTTCTTT. As protein: CSARDDRTGAQAFF.

This clonotype was picked up many times. The chain uses TRBV2 and TRBJ1-2; possibly TRBD1 for D (5 bases). The CDR3 consists of 14 residues. V lost 0 bases and J lost 8, with 13 bases in between. Germline V gene data show CDR1 as SNHLY and CDR2 as FYNNEI. The CDR3 loop is CASSEALRGQGYTF. The CDR3 DNA sequence: TGTGCCAGCAGTGAAGCATTGCGGGGCCAGGGCTACACCTTC.

In its sample, this clonotype was seen a few times. The J gene is TRBJ1-1, the V gene TRBV6-6; the D gene is possibly TRBD1 (5 bases). Looked up from germline, CDR1 is MNHNY and CDR2 is SVGAGI (reference sequence). V was cut by 7 bases and J by 6 bases, with 12 bases left in between. This CDR3 spans 12 amino acids. CDR3 nucleotide sequence: TGTGCCAGCAACGGGGGGAAGGCTGAAGCTTTCTTT. This gives the protein CASNGGKAEAFF.

Written as DNA, the CDR3 is TGCGCCAGCAGCCAAAGGGCCGGGCTTTCACCCCTCCACTTT. Its protein is CASSQRAGLSPLHF. The chain is built from TRBV4-1 and TRBJ1-6; no reliable D call. Looked up from germline, CDR1 is MGHRA and CDR2 is YSYEKL. The V end lost 2 bases, the J end lost 9 bases, and 11 bases lay between the germline ends. The CDR3 length is 14 residues.

The chain links TRBV12-5 to TRBJ1-4, with D unclear. Trimming took off 4 bases at V and 4 bases at J, with 16 bases between the two ends. Germline CDR1 and CDR2: LGHNT and FRNRAP. The CDR3 covers 16 residues. DNA for the CDR3: TGTGCTAGTGGTTATTTCCCCGGAGCTCATAATGAAAAACTGTTTTTT. Its translation is CASGYFPGAHNEKLFF.

This clonotype has only a few counts. The gene calls are TRBV12-3 or TRBV12-4 and TRBJ1-2; D unresolved. V was trimmed by 5 bases and J by 8 bases, leaving 18 bases between them. This CDR3 contains 14 residues. The CDR3 region has the DNA TGTGCCAGCAGTCCTTCCGCCCGCCCTGGAGGCTACACCTTC. Its protein product is CASSPSARPGGYTF.